This T cell receptor beta chain emerged from a study of PD-L1 blockade in urothelial cancer. Overall study: Individuals in the cohort had been given 0 to 3 earlier chemotherapy regimens. Blood was evaluated 3 weeks (second dose) and 6 weeks after therapy began. When blood samples were assessed, the median T cell count was about 130,000.

The data were produced by immunoSEQ multiplex PCR, yet TCRdb's version contains in-frame clones alone and is incomplete. The sample contains more than 95,000 clones, around 88% of which appear only once. Noted time point: peripheral blood 6 weeks after treatment start. This clonotype originated in a man in his fifties with urothelial cancer. Sequenced material: PBMCs, taken around atezolizumab (anti-PD-L1) treatment.

The CDR3 here is CASSADRGVRNEQFF. For the CDR3, the DNA is TGTGCCAGCAGCGCGGACAGGGGGGTCCGAAATGAGCAGTTCTTC. The rearrangement joins TRBV5-4 to TRBJ2-1; 10 nucleotides align to TRBD1. The CDR3 contains 15 residues. Per germline, CDR1 SGHNT and CDR2 YYREEE (reference sequence). Unmatched junction bases numbered 8, after V lost 4 bases and J lost 7 bases.